This is a list of T cell receptor beta chains from one sample in a study of cytomegalovirus exposure and HLA in healthy donors. Assay: immunoSEQ multiplex PCR; the TCRdb copy retains only in-frame clones and omits some. Of under 200,000 clones in the sample, under 90% were seen once. Sequenced material: PBMCs. The receptors originated from a man younger than 40 in good health and CMV-seronegative. Both conserved end residues are part of each CDR3. Each record gives: D gene, CDR3 length, clone size, J gene, V gene, CDR3 protein, CDR3 DNA. A D gene is named only where the DNA matches it firmly. Some rows have no size entry. The others give once, few or many, or a class for an expanded clone.

D: NA
length: 15
size: few
J: TRBJ2-5
V: TRBV5-1
CDR3: CASSLRGSRQETQYF
DNA: TGCGCCAGCAGCTTGAGGGGCTCACGGCAAGAGACCCAGTACTTC

D: TRBD1
length: 16
size: few
J: TRBJ1-1
V: TRBV5-1
CDR3: CASSLGQGDANTEAFF
DNA: TGCGCCAGCAGCTTGGGACAGGGGGACGCGAACACTGAAGCTTTCTTT

D: NA
length: 12
size: few
J: TRBJ2-7
V: TRBV7-9
CDR3: CASSLGVYEQYF
DNA: TGTGCCAGCAGCTTGGGAGTATACGAGCAGTACTTC

D: TRBD1
length: 16
size: NA
J: TRBJ2-3
V: TRBV18
CDR3: CASSPGLGQGRDTQYF
DNA: TGTGCCAGCTCACCAGGGTTGGGACAGGGCAGAGATACGCAGTATTTT

D: NA
length: 16
size: once
J: TRBJ1-4
V: TRBV19
CDR3: CASSPLRGAANEKLFF
DNA: TGTGCCAGTAGTCCCCTCCGGGGGGCCGCTAATGAAAAACTGTTTTTT

D: NA
length: 14
size: NA
J: TRBJ2-7
V: TRBV28
CDR3: CASSAPGQSYEQYF
DNA: TGTGCCAGCAGTGCTCCGGGACAATCTTACGAGCAGTACTTC

D: NA
length: 11
size: NA
J: TRBJ2-2
V: TRBV29-1
CDR3: CSVEMSGELFF
DNA: TGCAGCGTTGAAATGTCTGGGGAGCTGTTTTTT

D: TRBD1
length: 14
size: NA
J: TRBJ1-5
V: TRBV6-1
CDR3: CASIRDSFNQPQHF
DNA: TGTGCCAGCATCCGGGACAGCTTTAATCAGCCCCAGCATTTT

D: NA
length: 13
size: NA
J: TRBJ1-5
V: TRBV19
CDR3: CASSIQRNQPQHF
DNA: TGTGCCAGTAGTATTCAGCGGAATCAGCCCCAGCATTTT

D: NA
length: 14
size: once
J: TRBJ1-5
V: TRBV15
CDR3: CATSRAGGDQPQHF
DNA: TGTGCCACCAGCAGAGCTGGGGGGGATCAGCCCCAGCATTTT

D: TRBD1
length: 14
size: NA
J: TRBJ1-5
V: TRBV7-8
CDR3: CASSLGQLSQPQHF
DNA: TGTGCCAGCAGCTTGGGACAGTTGAGTCAGCCCCAGCATTTT

D: NA
length: 14
size: NA
J: TRBJ2-2
V: TRBV28
CDR3: CASSPPDWTGELFF
DNA: TGTGCCAGCAGTCCCCCGGACTGGACCGGGGAGCTGTTTTTT

D: NA
length: 15
size: NA
J: TRBJ1-2
V: TRBV28
CDR3: CASSSEGLAAHGYTF
DNA: TGTGCCAGCAGTTCCGAAGGGTTAGCGGCTCATGGCTACACCTTC

D: TRBD1
length: 18
size: NA
J: TRBJ1-2
V: TRBV5-1
CDR3: CASSPTVRQGERGYGYTF
DNA: TGCGCCAGCAGCCCTACTGTGAGACAGGGGGAGCGTGGCTATGGCTACACCTTC

D: NA
length: 14
size: few
J: TRBJ1-5
V: TRBV7-8
CDR3: CASSLDSSNQPQHF
DNA: TGTGCCAGCAGCCTAGACAGTAGCAATCAGCCCCAGCATTTT

D: TRBD2
length: 21
size: few
J: TRBJ2-1
V: TRBV10-2
CDR3: CASSESLISGTIKPLGFGQFF
DNA: TGCGCCAGCAGTGAGTCGCTAATATCCGGGACTATCAAACCCCTGGGGTTCGGGCAGTTCTTC

D: NA
length: 16
size: NA
J: TRBJ2-7
V: TRBV7-9
CDR3: CASSLSGLALPYEQYF
DNA: TGTGCCAGCAGCTTAAGCGGGTTAGCCCTGCCTTACGAGCAGTACTTC

D: TRBD1
length: 16
size: NA
J: TRBJ2-5
V: TRBV5-1
CDR3: CASSPLTGTLGETQYF
DNA: TGCGCCAGCAGCCCCCTGACAGGGACCCTCGGTGAGACCCAGTACTTC

D: NA
length: 15
size: NA
J: TRBJ2-5
V: TRBV5-4
CDR3: CASSLGAGSQETQYF
DNA: TGTGCCAGCAGCTTGGGGGCAGGTTCCCAAGAGACCCAGTACTTC

D: TRBD1
length: 17
size: NA
J: TRBJ2-3
V: TRBV10-3
CDR3: CAISGRTGGSNTDTQYF
DNA: TGTGCCATCAGTGGGAGGACAGGGGGATCCAACACAGATACGCAGTATTTT

D: TRBD2
length: 13
size: NA
J: TRBJ2-1
V: TRBV29-1
CDR3: CSVEDRLANEQFF
DNA: TGCAGCGTTGAAGATCGACTAGCGAATGAGCAGTTCTTC

D: NA
length: 15
size: NA
J: TRBJ2-5
V: TRBV11-2
CDR3: CASSLVAQSSGTQYF
DNA: TGTGCCAGCAGCTTAGTAGCTCAGTCCAGCGGGACCCAGTACTTC

D: NA
length: 18
size: NA
J: TRBJ2-2
V: TRBV19
CDR3: CASSSNHWGGLNTGELFF
DNA: TGTGCCAGTAGTAGTAATCATTGGGGAGGATTGAACACCGGGGAGCTGTTTTTT

D: NA
length: 14
size: few
J: TRBJ2-7
V: TRBV5-6
CDR3: CASSSWPGNDEQYF
DNA: TGTGCCAGCAGCTCATGGCCGGGGAACGACGAGCAGTACTTC

D: NA
length: 17
size: NA
J: TRBJ1-4
V: TRBV28
CDR3: CASSLVGDRGLREKLFF
DNA: TGTGCCAGCAGTTTGGTTGGTGACCGTGGGCTCCGTGAAAAACTGTTTTTT

D: NA
length: 15
size: NA
J: TRBJ1-1
V: TRBV7-8
CDR3: CASTIGHVSNTEAFF
DNA: TGTGCCAGCACTATTGGGCATGTCTCGAACACTGAAGCTTTCTTT

D: NA
length: 14
size: NA
J: TRBJ2-7
V: TRBV7-9
CDR3: CASSYVGGAYEQYF
DNA: TGTGCCAGCAGCTACGTTGGCGGAGCCTACGAGCAGTACTTC

D: TRBD2
length: 13
size: NA
J: TRBJ2-2
V: TRBV6-6
CDR3: CASASGDTGELFF
DNA: TGTGCCAGTGCTAGCGGGGACACCGGGGAGCTGTTTTTT

D: NA
length: 13
size: NA
J: TRBJ1-1
V: TRBV9
CDR3: CASSAGVNTEAFF
DNA: TGTGCCAGCAGCGCCGGGGTGAACACTGAAGCTTTCTTT

D: TRBD1
length: 15
size: NA
J: TRBJ1-1
V: TRBV5-1
CDR3: CASSWAGGENTEAFF
DNA: TGCGCCAGCAGCTGGGCAGGGGGCGAGAACACTGAAGCTTTCTTT

D: NA
length: 11
size: NA
J: TRBJ1-5
V: TRBV9
CDR3: CASSVDRSQHF
DNA: TGTGCCAGCAGCGTAGACCGGTCCCAGCATTTT

D: NA
length: 9
size: NA
J: TRBJ2-1
V: TRBV27
CDR3: CASGPEQFF
DNA: TGTGCCAGCGGCCCTGAGCAGTTCTTC

D: TRBD1
length: 15
size: NA
J: TRBJ1-2
V: TRBV7-9
CDR3: CASSSRIGQGHGYTF
DNA: TGTGCCAGCAGCTCGAGGATTGGACAGGGCCATGGCTACACCTTC

D: TRBD2
length: 16
size: NA
J: TRBJ2-3
V: TRBV6-4
CDR3: CASSDWTSGSTDTQYF
DNA: TGTGCCAGCAGTGACTGGACTAGCGGGAGCACAGATACGCAGTATTTT

D: NA
length: 15
size: NA
J: TRBJ1-3
V: TRBV10-3
CDR3: CAISDGGVSRDTIYF
DNA: TGTGCCATCAGTGATGGCGGGGTCTCTAGAGACACCATATATTTT

D: NA
length: 15
size: NA
J: TRBJ1-2
V: TRBV15
CDR3: CATSRDHSSNYGYTF
DNA: TGTGCCACCAGCAGAGATCACAGTTCTAACTATGGCTACACCTTC

D: NA
length: 16
size: NA
J: TRBJ2-5
V: TRBV4-1
CDR3: CASSQDMGADQETQYF
DNA: TGCGCCAGCAGCCAAGATATGGGGGCAGACCAAGAGACCCAGTACTTC

D: NA
length: 13
size: NA
J: TRBJ1-2
V: TRBV10-3
CDR3: CAISEAYSYGYTF
DNA: TGTGCCATCAGTGAGGCATACAGCTATGGCTACACCTTC

D: NA
length: 12
size: NA
J: TRBJ2-1
V: TRBV7-9
CDR3: CASSLATQEQFF
DNA: TGTGCCAGCAGCTTAGCAACTCAAGAGCAGTTCTTC

D: NA
length: 14
size: once
J: TRBJ2-7
V: TRBV11-2
CDR3: CASSFRSVDYEQYF
DNA: TGTGCCAGCAGCTTTCGATCGGTCGACTACGAGCAGTACTTC

D: TRBD2
length: 20
size: NA
J: TRBJ2-3
V: TRBV5-1
CDR3: CASSLGSSGGALRFSDTQYF
DNA: TGCGCCAGCAGCTTGGGGTCGAGCGGGGGGGCCTTACGGTTCTCAGATACGCAGTATTTT

D: NA
length: 13
size: NA
J: TRBJ1-2
V: TRBV28
CDR3: CASSSGGRDGYTF
DNA: TGTGCCAGCAGCTCGGGGGGGCGCGATGGCTACACCTTC

D: NA
length: 18
size: NA
J: TRBJ1-5
V: TRBV27
CDR3: CASSSSVTGMLSNQPQHF
DNA: TGTGCCAGCAGCTCTTCCGTTACAGGGATGCTCAGCAATCAGCCCCAGCATTTT

D: NA
length: 13
size: few
J: TRBJ2-5
V: TRBV7-2
CDR3: CASSFRLTETQYF
DNA: TGTGCCAGCAGCTTTCGACTTACCGAGACCCAGTACTTC

D: TRBD2
length: 15
size: once
J: TRBJ2-7
V: TRBV10-3
CDR3: CAISESTSNSYEQYF
DNA: TGTGCCATCAGTGAGTCGACTAGCAATTCCTACGAGCAGTACTTC

D: NA
length: 15
size: NA
J: TRBJ1-1
V: TRBV11-2
CDR3: CASSLVPGLNTEAFF
DNA: TGTGCCAGCAGCTTAGTTCCGGGTTTGAACACTGAAGCTTTCTTT

D: NA
length: 13
size: NA
J: TRBJ1-5
V: TRBV27
CDR3: CASSRREAQPQHF
DNA: TGTGCCAGCTCCAGGAGGGAGGCGCAGCCCCAGCATTTT

D: NA
length: 13
size: once
J: TRBJ1-1
V: TRBV6-5
CDR3: CASSKSREIEAFF
DNA: TGTGCCAGCAGTAAGTCCAGGGAAATTGAAGCTTTCTTT

D: NA
length: 14
size: NA
J: TRBJ2-1
V: TRBV28
CDR3: CASSYAVPNPEQFF
DNA: TGTGCCAGCAGTTATGCGGTCCCCAACCCTGAGCAGTTCTTC